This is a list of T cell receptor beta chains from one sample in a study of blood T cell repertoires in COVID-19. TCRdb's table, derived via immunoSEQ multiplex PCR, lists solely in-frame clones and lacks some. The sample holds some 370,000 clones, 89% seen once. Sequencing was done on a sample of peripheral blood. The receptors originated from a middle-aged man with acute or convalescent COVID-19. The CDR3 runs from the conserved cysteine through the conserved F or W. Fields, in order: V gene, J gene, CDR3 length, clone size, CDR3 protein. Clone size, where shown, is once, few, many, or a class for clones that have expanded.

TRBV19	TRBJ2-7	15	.	CASSLLAGRPYEQYF
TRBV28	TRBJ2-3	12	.	CASSLGADTQYF
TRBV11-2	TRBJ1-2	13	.	CASSLDLGRGYTF
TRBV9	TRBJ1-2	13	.	CASSAWTGDGYTF
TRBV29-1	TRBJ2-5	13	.	CSVAGTGEETQYF
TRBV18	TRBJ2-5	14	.	CASSPPSVKETQYF
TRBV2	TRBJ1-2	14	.	CASRTGGSASGYTF
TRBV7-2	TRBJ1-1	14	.	CASRRDRGITEAFF
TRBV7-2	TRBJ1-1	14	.	CASSWVRDSSEAFF
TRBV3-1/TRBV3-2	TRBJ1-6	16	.	CASSQTRTGGNSPLHF
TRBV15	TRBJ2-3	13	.	CATSGGPTDTQYF
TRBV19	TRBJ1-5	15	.	CASQNRGYSNQPQHF
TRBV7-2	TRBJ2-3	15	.	CASSVTGLLTDTQYF
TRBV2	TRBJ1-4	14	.	CASSVRQGGEKLFF
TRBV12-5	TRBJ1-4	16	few	CASGPGGSRGNEKLFF
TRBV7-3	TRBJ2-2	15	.	CASSRGTTYTGELFF
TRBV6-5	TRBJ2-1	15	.	CASSYSRAGSNEQFF
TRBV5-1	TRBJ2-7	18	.	CASSSGLAGGIPAYEQYF
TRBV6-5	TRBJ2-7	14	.	CASRLGQGSYEQYF
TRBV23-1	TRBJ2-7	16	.	CASSQSQRTGFYEQYF
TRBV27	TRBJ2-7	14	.	CASSRRRGRDEQYF
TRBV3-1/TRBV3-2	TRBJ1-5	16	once	CASSQGTVNSNQPQHF